The next 28 T cell receptor beta chains were all read from a single sample in a study of neurological immune-mediated disorders. TCRdb fed the 5' RACE reads into MiXCR, producing one record per CDR3 protein. The table includes 35,000 to 40,000 distinct CDR3 sequences, roughly 7% detected once. Sample: PBMCs. All receptors come from a woman aged 40 to 50 in good health.

This sequence joins TRBV14 and TRBJ1-1, with D hard to call. CDR1 is SGHDN, CDR2 FVKESK, per germline. The CDR3 runs 16 residues. The V end was cut by 3 bases, the J end by 4 bases, with 18 bases between. The CDR3 protein is CASSHPRVTFSTEAFF. The CDR3, as DNA: TGTGCCAGCAGCCATCCCCGGGTTACGTTTAGCACTGAAGCTTTCTTT.

This clonotype was detected ten times or more. CDR3 sequence (DNA): TGCAGTGCTAGAGATTTTCTAGCGGGAAGTACCTACGAGCAGTACTTC. It encodes CSARDFLAGSTYEQYF. This sequence joins TRBV20-1 and TRBJ2-7; TRBD2 matches 9 bases. The CDR3 is made up of 16 amino acids. V was clipped by 0 bases and J by 2 bases; unmatched bases: 8. Germline CDR1 is DFQATT and CDR2 is SNEGSKA (reference sequence).

This clonotype occurred many times. The chain links TRBV7-3 to TRBJ2-1, with D possibly matching TRBD1 (6 bases). The CDR3 totals 16 residues. Germline lookup yields CDR1 SGHTA and CDR2 FQGTGA. Between the trimmed V and J ends, which lost 5 bases and 0 bases, there was a span of 14 bases. In DNA form, the CDR3 reads TGTGCCAGCAGCCCCACGGGCAGGGGCTCCTACAATGAGCAGTTCTTC. Its protein is CASSPTGRGSYNEQFF. The variable domain in full, with the rest retrieved from reference TRBV7-3 and TRBJ2-1, is GAGVSQTPSNKVTEKGKYVELRCDPISGHTALYWYRQSLGQGPEFLIYFQGTGAADDSGLPNDRFFAVRPEGSVSTLKIQRTERGDSAVYLCASSPTGRGSYNEQFFGPGTRLTVL.

This clonotype was detected many times. The chain joins TRBV12-3 or TRBV12-4 to TRBJ2-1; D gene uncertain. The length of the CDR3 is 13 residues. With 7 bases removed from V and 7 bases from J, the gap between germline ends came to 14 bases. The CDR3 is CASTFLPGNEQFF. For the CDR3, the DNA is TGTGCCAGCACCTTCCTCCCCGGGAATGAGCAGTTCTTC.

This clonotype has ten or more counts. V is TRBV10-3 and J is TRBJ1-2, with 12 bases identical to TRBD1. Germline V gives CDR1 ENHRY, CDR2 SYGVKD. The CDR3 runs to 16 residues. Trimming removed 9 bases from V and 2 bases from J; junction bases left unmatched: 10. The CDR3 DNA reads TGTGCCATTAAAATAGCCGGGACAGGGGGCAACTATGGCTACACCTTC. This codes for CAIKIAGTGGNYGYTF.

This clonotype was counted between two and nine times. This sequence joins TRBV6-4 and TRBJ2-1, with D tentatively TRBD1 (5 bases). V was shortened by 0 bases and J by 5 bases, with 5 bases between the two germline ends. Per germline, CDR1 MRHNA and CDR2 SNTAGT. This CDR3 is built from 13 residues. The CDR3, as DNA: TGTGCCAGCAGTGACTCAGGGGACAATGAGCAGTTCTTC. Its translation is CASSDSGDNEQFF.

This clonotype was counted at least ten times. The rearrangement links TRBV18 to TRBJ1-3; 7 nucleotides line up with TRBD1. J lost 6 bases, V lost 6 bases, and 11 bases had no gene match. From germline, CDR1 is KGHSH and CDR2 LQKENI. The CDR3 length is 15 residues. CDR3 sequence: CASSRLGDSVNTIYF. The DNA of the CDR3 is TGTGCCAGCTCCCGGCTGGGGGACAGCGTAAACACCATATATTTT. The whole variable domain, remainder taken from reference TRBV18 and TRBJ1-3, is NAGVMQNPRHLVRRRGQEARLRCSPMKGHSHVYWYRQLPEEGLKFMVYLQKENIIDESGMPKERFSAEFPKEGPSILRIQQVVRGDSAAYFCASSRLGDSVNTIYFGEGSWLTVV.

This clonotype was seen ten or more times. The V and J genes are TRBV6-5 and TRBJ2-7; D is possibly TRBD2 (5 bases). The V end was cut by 6 bases, the J end by 11 bases, with 17 bases between. Germline assignment: CDR1 MNHEY and CDR2 SVGAGI. This CDR3 spans 12 amino acids. The CDR3, as DNA: TGTGCCAGCAGAAACCCGGGGATGAAGGAGTACTTC. This translates into CASRNPGMKEYF.

This clonotype was observed many times. The chain joins TRBV12-3 or TRBV12-4 to TRBJ2-1; D perhaps matches TRBD2 (5 bases). The CDR3 totals 15 residues. Trimming shortened V by 6 bases and J by 0 bases, and 12 bases separated the two germline ends. Here the CDR3 reads CASSPLGSSYNEQFF. CDR3 bases: TGTGCCAGCAGCCCTTTGGGGAGCTCCTACAATGAGCAGTTCTTC.

This clonotype was counted many times. The J gene is TRBJ2-1, the V gene TRBV28; D is ambiguous. CDR3 size: 14 residues. In germline, CDR1 is MDHEN, CDR2 SYDVKM. V lost 5 bases and J 6 bases, leaving 14 bases between the germline ends. CDR3 amino acids: CASSTRARPNEQFF. CDR3 nucleotides: TGTGCCAGCAGTACACGGGCCCGGCCCAATGAGCAGTTCTTC.

Ten or more counts support this clonotype. The chain employs TRBV9 and TRBJ1-2, with D perhaps TRBD1 (5 bases). V was trimmed by 4 bases and J by 2 bases, leaving 12 bases between them. CDR3 size: 14 residues. Per the germline V gene, CDR1 is SGDLS and CDR2 is YYNGEE. Here the CDR3 DNA reads TGTGCCAGCAGCCCCGACAGCCTAAACTATGGCTACACCTTC. Its translation is CASSPDSLNYGYTF.

This clonotype was seen ten or more times. The rearrangement uses TRBV5-1 and TRBJ1-1; D is perhaps TRBD1 (5 bases). The germline V gene has CDR1 SGHRS and CDR2 YFSETQ. V was cut by 1 base and J by 6 bases, with 10 bases left in between. This CDR3 has 13 amino acids. CDR3 coding DNA: TGCGCCAGCAGCTTGTCTTCAGGGTCTGAAGCTTTCTTT. Protein product: CASSLSSGSEAFF.

As concerns this clonotype: Germline and junction disagree at one end, which may indicate a read error. This rearrangement joins TRBV6-6 to TRBJ2-2; D not resolved. Germline V gene sequence: CDR1 MNHNY, CDR2 SVGAGI (reference sequence). The CDR3 sequence is 17 residues long. DNA for the CDR3: TGTGCCAGCAGTTACTCGATGGCAGACGACAACACCTGGGAGCTGTTTTTT. It encodes CASSYSMADDNTWELFF.

Ten or more counts support this clonotype. V is TRBV7-2 and J is TRBJ2-1, with 8 bases identical to TRBD2. CDR3 size: 16 residues. J gave up 7 bases and V 5 bases, and 13 bases lay outside the gene matches. Germline CDR1 is SGHTA and CDR2 is FQGNSA. CDR3 protein: CASSRKRERPSNEQFF. In DNA, the CDR3 is TGTGCCAGCAGCCGTAAGCGGGAGAGACCGAGTAATGAGCAGTTCTTC.

This clonotype was seen ten or more times. The chain combines TRBV14 with TRBJ1-1; 7 bases align to TRBD1. After removal of 5 bases from V and 7 bases from J, the junction contained 7 bases not matched to a gene. Germline V CDR1 and CDR2: SGHDN, FVKESK. This CDR3 spans 13 amino acids. The chain's CDR3 is CASSEWTGREAFF. In DNA form, the CDR3 reads TGTGCCAGCAGCGAATGGACAGGACGTGAAGCTTTCTTT.

This clonotype was observed at least ten times. V usage is TRBV28 and J usage is TRBJ1-1; TRBD1 agrees at 7 bases. This CDR3 is 16 amino acids long. Trimming cost V 6 bases and J 1 base; bases outside gene matches: 11. Germline CDR1 is MDHEN and CDR2 is SYDVKM. DNA for the CDR3: TGTGCCAGCAGGTCTCTTGGGGACAGACAGAACACTGAAGCTTTCTTT. As protein: CASRSLGDRQNTEAFF.

On this clonotype itself: This could be a read error, since a much larger clone is one nucleotide away. This sequence joins TRBV11-3 and TRBJ2-2, with a weak D call TRBD2 (7 bases). CDR3 length equals 15 residues. Germline V gene lookup returns CDR1 SGHNT and CDR2 YENEEA. The ends were cut back, 3 bases at V and 1 base at J, with 9 bases in the middle. CDR3 amino acids: CASSFGGLNTGELFF. As DNA, the CDR3 is TGTGCCAGCAGCTTCGGGGGGCTGAACACCGGGGAGCTGTTTTTT.

Many counts were recorded for this clonotype. The CDR3: CASSPGLDSYNEQFF. In nucleotides, the CDR3 is TGTGCCAGCAGCCCCGGACTGGACTCCTACAATGAGCAGTTCTTC. The chain has TRBV9 and TRBJ2-1; weak D call: TRBD2 (5 bases). Trimming pared 4 bases from V and 0 bases from J, leaving 11 bases between. Germline CDR1 is SGDLS and CDR2 is YYNGEE. The CDR3 has 15 residues.

This clonotype is classed as medium-sized. The chain carries TRBV5-6 and TRBJ1-2; weak D call: TRBD1 (5 bases). Trimming pared 1 base from V and 5 bases from J, leaving 15 bases between. The germline V gene has CDR1 SGHDT and CDR2 YYEEEE. This CDR3 is built from 15 residues. CDR3 coding DNA: TGTGCCAGCAGCTTGAGGGGTTTCGACCCTTATGGCTACACCTTC. It is translated as CASSLRGFDPYGYTF.

Relative to its sample, this clonotype is medium-sized. This chain joins TRBV3-1 and TRBJ2-1; TRBD2 agrees at 9 bases. Losses at the gene ends were 5 bases for V and 6 bases for J; bases not matched to a gene: 5. In germline, CDR1 is LGHDT, CDR2 YNNKEL (reference sequence). The CDR3 spans 14 residues. CDR3 nucleotide sequence: TGTGCCAGCAGCGTCCTAGCGGGGCCCAATGAGCAGTTCTTC. It translates to CASSVLAGPNEQFF.

In this sample, this clonotype turned up many times. V usage is TRBV3-1 and J usage is TRBJ2-3; 14 bases fit TRBD2. In germline, CDR1 is LGHDT, CDR2 YNNKEL (reference sequence). This CDR3 is 17 amino acids long. Trimming removed 1 base from V and 2 bases from J; junction bases left unmatched: 2. The CDR3 DNA reads as TGTGCCAGCAGCCAAGGGACTAGCGGGGGGTCCACAGATACGCAGTATTTT. It translates to CASSQGTSGGSTDTQYF.

This clonotype was detected many times. V gene TRBV4-1 combines with J gene TRBJ2-3, with 7 positions matching TRBD1. The CDR3 contains 15 residues. V lost 2 bases, J lost 5 bases, and 7 bases stayed unmatched. CDR1 and CDR2 from the germline V gene are MGHRA and YSYEKL. The CDR3 DNA reads TGCGCCAGCAGCCAAAAAACAGGGGAAGGAGATACGCAGTATTTT. Its translation is CASSQKTGEGDTQYF.

This clonotype was counted many times. The rearrangement links TRBV5-1 to TRBJ2-1; the match to TRBD2 covers 7 bases. This CDR3 comprises 17 residues. Per germline, CDR1 SGHRS and CDR2 YFSETQ. Trimming at V came to 0 bases and at J to 1 base, leaving 7 bases not matched to a gene. In DNA, the CDR3 is TGCGCCAGCAGCTTGGCCCCTAGCGGAGTATCCTACAATGAGCAGTTCTTC. This encodes CASSLAPSGVSYNEQFF. The full variable domain, completed using reference TRBV5-1 and TRBJ2-1, is KAGVTQTPRYLIKTRGQQVTLSCSPISGHRSVSWYQQTPGQGLQFLFEYFSETQRNKGNFPGRFSGRQFSNSRSEMNVSTLELGDSALYLCASSLAPSGVSYNEQFFGPGTRLTVL.

This clonotype was observed at least ten times. This chain joins TRBV28 and TRBJ1-1, with D maybe TRBD1 (5 bases). Trimming cost V 2 bases and J 5 bases, with 12 bases left between them. CDR3 size: 14 residues. The V gene's germline CDR1 is MDHEN and CDR2 SYDVKM. This chain's CDR3 is CASSLKGEGTEAFF. Here the CDR3 DNA reads TGTGCCAGCAGTTTAAAAGGGGAGGGGACTGAAGCTTTCTTT.

Note on this clonotype: At one of its ends the junction is not consistent with the germline gene, which may arise from a read error. The chain recombines TRBV6-1 with TRBJ1-1; D unclear. CDR1 is MNHNS and CDR2 is SASEGT in the germline V gene. The CDR3 consists of 12 residues. The CDR3 reads CDSRLLSHEAFF. The CDR3 DNA follows: TGTGACAGCAGACTACTTTCGCATGAAGCTTTCTTT.

At least ten counts were recorded for this clonotype. The chain employs TRBV25-1 and TRBJ1-2; D unresolved. Germline CDR1 MGHDK, CDR2 SYGVNS. The CDR3 is made up of 11 amino acids. V was trimmed by 6 bases and J by 4 bases, leaving 6 bases between them. This CDR3 is CASSESYGYTF. The CDR3 nucleotides are TGTGCCAGCAGCGAGTCCTATGGCTACACCTTC.

This clonotype was recorded at least ten times. The CDR3 region has the DNA TGTGCCAGCAGCCCGGACGGTTCCTACGAGCAGTACTTC. Residues: CASSPDGSYEQYF. The J gene is TRBJ2-7, the V gene TRBV3-1; D is uncertain. V was pared by 4 bases and J by 1 base, with 8 bases between. Germline V gene data show CDR1 as LGHDT and CDR2 as YNNKEL (reference sequence). The CDR3 has 13 amino acids.

This clonotype has at least ten counts. The rearrangement uses TRBV5-1 and TRBJ1-1; 9 bases line up with TRBD1. The CDR3 is made up of 13 amino acids. J gave up 6 bases and V 4 bases, and 4 bases lay outside the gene matches. Germline values: CDR1 SGHRS, CDR2 YFSETQ. The CDR3 here is CASSPGQGPEAFF. In nucleotides, the CDR3 is TGCGCCAGCAGCCCGGGACAGGGTCCTGAAGCTTTCTTT.